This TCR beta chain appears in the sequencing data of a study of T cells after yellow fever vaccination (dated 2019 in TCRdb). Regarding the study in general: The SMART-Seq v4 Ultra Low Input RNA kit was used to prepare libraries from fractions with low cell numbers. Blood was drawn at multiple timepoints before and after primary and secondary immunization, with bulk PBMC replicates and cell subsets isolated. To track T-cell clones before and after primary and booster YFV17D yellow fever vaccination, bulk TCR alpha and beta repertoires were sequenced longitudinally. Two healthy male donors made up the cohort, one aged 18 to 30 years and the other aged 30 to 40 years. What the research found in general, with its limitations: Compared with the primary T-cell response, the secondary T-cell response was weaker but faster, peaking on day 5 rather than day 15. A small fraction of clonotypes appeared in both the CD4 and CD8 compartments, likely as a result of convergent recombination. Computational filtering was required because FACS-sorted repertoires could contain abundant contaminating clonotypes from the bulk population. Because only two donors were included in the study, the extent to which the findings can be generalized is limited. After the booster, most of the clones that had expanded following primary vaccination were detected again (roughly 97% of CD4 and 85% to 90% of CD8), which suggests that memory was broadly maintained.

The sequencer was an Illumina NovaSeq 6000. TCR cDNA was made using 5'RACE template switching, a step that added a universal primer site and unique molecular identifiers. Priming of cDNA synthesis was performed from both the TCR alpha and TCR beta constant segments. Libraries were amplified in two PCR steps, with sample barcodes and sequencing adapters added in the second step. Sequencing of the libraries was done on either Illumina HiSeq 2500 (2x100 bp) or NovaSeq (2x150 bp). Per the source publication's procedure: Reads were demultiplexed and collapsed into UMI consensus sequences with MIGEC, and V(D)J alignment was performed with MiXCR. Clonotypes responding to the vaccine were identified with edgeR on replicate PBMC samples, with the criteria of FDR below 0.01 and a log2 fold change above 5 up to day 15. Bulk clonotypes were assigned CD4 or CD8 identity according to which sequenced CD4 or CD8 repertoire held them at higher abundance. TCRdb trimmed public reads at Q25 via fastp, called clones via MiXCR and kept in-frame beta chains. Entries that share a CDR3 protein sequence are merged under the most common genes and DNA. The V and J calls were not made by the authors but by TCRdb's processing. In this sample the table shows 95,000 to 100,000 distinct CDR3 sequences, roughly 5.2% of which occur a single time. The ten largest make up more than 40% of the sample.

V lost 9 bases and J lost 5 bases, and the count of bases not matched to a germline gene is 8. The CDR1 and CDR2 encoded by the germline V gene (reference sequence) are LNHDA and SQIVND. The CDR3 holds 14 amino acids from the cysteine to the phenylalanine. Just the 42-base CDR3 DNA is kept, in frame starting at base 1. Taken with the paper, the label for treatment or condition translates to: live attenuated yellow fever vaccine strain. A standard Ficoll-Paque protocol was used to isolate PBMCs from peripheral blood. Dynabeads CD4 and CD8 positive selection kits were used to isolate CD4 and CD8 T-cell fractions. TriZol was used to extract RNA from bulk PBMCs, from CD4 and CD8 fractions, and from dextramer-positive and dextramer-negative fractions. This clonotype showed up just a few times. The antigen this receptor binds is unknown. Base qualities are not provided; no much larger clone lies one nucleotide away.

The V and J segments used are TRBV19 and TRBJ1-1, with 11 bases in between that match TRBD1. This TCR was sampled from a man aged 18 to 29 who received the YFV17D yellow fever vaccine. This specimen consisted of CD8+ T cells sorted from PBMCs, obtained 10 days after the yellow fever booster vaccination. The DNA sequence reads TGTGCCAGCGGATACGGGACAGGGGGTACTGAAGCTTTCTTT. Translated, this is CASGYGTGGTEAFF.